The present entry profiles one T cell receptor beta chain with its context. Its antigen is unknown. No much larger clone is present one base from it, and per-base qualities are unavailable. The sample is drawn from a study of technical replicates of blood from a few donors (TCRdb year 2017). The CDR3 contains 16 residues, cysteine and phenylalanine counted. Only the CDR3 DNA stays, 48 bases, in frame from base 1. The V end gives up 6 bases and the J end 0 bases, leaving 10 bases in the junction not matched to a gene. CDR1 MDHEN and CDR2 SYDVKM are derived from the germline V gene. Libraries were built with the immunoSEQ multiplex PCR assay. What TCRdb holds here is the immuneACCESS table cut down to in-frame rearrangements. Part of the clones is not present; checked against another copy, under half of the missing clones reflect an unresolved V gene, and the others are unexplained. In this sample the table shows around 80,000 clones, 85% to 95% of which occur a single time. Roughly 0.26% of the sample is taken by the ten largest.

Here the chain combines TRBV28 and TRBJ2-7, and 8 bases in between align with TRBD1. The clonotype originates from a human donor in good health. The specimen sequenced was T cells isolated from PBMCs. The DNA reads TGTGCCAGCAGGGGACAGGCATCAAGCTACTCCTACGAGCAGTACTTC. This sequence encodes CASRGQASSYSYEQYF.